Shown below are 18 T cell receptor beta chains from a single sample sequenced in a study of shared clonotypes between healthy human individuals. Libraries were prepared by immunoSEQ multiplex PCR; TCRdb keeps only in-frame clonotypes and omits some of them. The profile shows roughly 1 million clones, approximately 70% of them singletons. The specimen sequenced was memory CD4+ T cells sorted from blood. As for subset: CD45RA-negative fraction. The receptors shown here come from a man younger than 35 in good health.

This chain links TRBV29-1 with TRBJ2-7; no definite D call. V was cut by 3 bases and J by 1 base, with 13 bases left in between. This CDR3 contains 14 residues. Germline loops: CDR1 SQVTM, CDR2 ANQGSEA. The CDR3 loop is CSVESPGKSYEQYF. CDR3 in DNA: TGCAGCGTTGAGTCTCCAGGAAAATCCTACGAGCAGTACTTC.

Worth noting for this clone: Other DNA sequences from this sample encode an identical CDR3 as well. The rearrangement links TRBV30 to TRBJ2-7; D remains unclear. V was trimmed by 3 bases and J by 0 bases, leaving 6 bases between them. CDR1 and CDR2 (germline): GTSNPN, SVGIG (reference sequence). The CDR3 runs to 12 residues. The CDR3 loop is CAWRLSSYEQYF. The CDR3 region has the DNA TGTGCCTGGAGGCTGAGCTCCTACGAGCAGTACTTC.

V gene TRBV30 combines with J gene TRBJ2-1; 9 bases are shared with TRBD2. V shed 0 bases and J 3 bases; nucleotides not matched to a gene: 6. Per germline, CDR1 GTSNPN and CDR2 SVGIG (reference sequence). The CDR3 is made up of 16 amino acids. The CDR3 protein is CAWSVGGTSIYNEQFF. The DNA for the CDR3 is TGTGCCTGGAGTGTAGGGGGGACTAGCATCTACAATGAGCAGTTCTTC.

The J gene is TRBJ2-5, the V gene TRBV5-1, with 7 bases fitting TRBD1. The trim removed 4 bases at V and 5 bases at J, leaving 14 bases unmatched. The germline V gene encodes CDR1 SGHRS and CDR2 YFSETQ. The CDR3 is 16 residues long. The CDR3 is CASSRKGQIGMETQYF. The CDR3, as DNA: TGCGCCAGCAGCCGGAAGGGACAGATCGGTATGGAGACCCAGTACTTC.

The chain links TRBV7-8 to TRBJ2-3; D is unresolved. The V end lost 3 bases, the J end lost 6 bases, and 13 bases lay between the germline ends. The CDR3 runs 14 residues. Germline assignment: CDR1 SGHVS and CDR2 FQNEAQ. The CDR3 DNA sequence: TGTGCCAGCAGCTTCCAGTTGCCTCCGGATACGCAGTATTTT. Translating gives CASSFQLPPDTQYF.

CDR3 sequence reads: CASSLGGFRDSDYEQYF. The DNA of the CDR3 is TGTGCCAGCAGCTTAGGAGGGTTCAGGGACTCTGACTACGAGCAGTACTTC. The V and J genes are TRBV7-9 and TRBJ2-7; TRBD2 is a possible D gene (6 bases). This CDR3 has 17 residues. V lost 1 base and J lost 3, with 19 bases in between. Germline CDR1 is SEHNR and CDR2 is FQNEAQ (reference sequence).

This chain links TRBV7-2 with TRBJ2-7; 10 bases match TRBD1. J was trimmed by 2 bases and V by 6 bases; bases with no gene match: 7. CDR3 size: 15 residues. Germline V gene lookup returns CDR1 SGHTA and CDR2 FQGNSA. This CDR3 reads CASRSWGQGTYEQYF. In nucleotides, the CDR3 is TGTGCCAGCAGATCGTGGGGACAGGGGACCTACGAGCAGTACTTC. Filled out from reference TRBV7-2 and TRBJ2-7, the complete variable domain reads GAGVSQSPSNKVTEKGKDVELRCDPISGHTALYWYRQSLGQGLEFLIYFQGNSAPDKSGLPSDRFSAERTGGSVSTLTIQRTQQEDSAVYLCASRSWGQGTYEQYFGPGTRLTVT.

The chain joins TRBV5-1 to TRBJ1-3; possibly TRBD1 for D (5 bases). CDR3 length equals 15 residues. The V and J ends lost 3 bases and 2 bases respectively, with 12 bases between them. Germline loops: CDR1 SGHRS, CDR2 YFSETQ. CDR3 coding DNA: TGCGCCAGCAGCTGGACTGCAGGGACTGGAAACACCATATATTTT. This sequence encodes CASSWTAGTGNTIYF.

J is TRBJ2-5 and V is TRBV19, with 8 bases matching TRBD1. This CDR3 has 14 amino acids. After removal of 7 bases from V and 5 bases from J, the junction contained 9 bases not matched to a gene. The V gene's germline CDR1 is LNHDA and CDR2 SQIVND (reference sequence). The CDR3 DNA reads TGTGCCAGTATGGCAGGGGGCCGCACGGAGACCCAGTACTTC. Translated: CASMAGGRTETQYF.

V usage is TRBV5-1 and J usage is TRBJ1-3; 7 positions agree with TRBD1. V gave up 0 bases and J gave up 3 bases; unmatched junction bases: 6. The CDR3 loop spans 16 amino acids. Per the germline V gene, CDR1 is SGHRS and CDR2 is YFSETQ. CDR3 amino acids: CASSLDFAGGGNTIYF. The DNA for the CDR3 is TGCGCCAGCAGCTTGGACTTCGCAGGGGGTGGAAACACCATATATTTT.

J is TRBJ2-7 and V is TRBV27; no reliable D call. This CDR3 spans 15 amino acids. Germline V lookup: CDR1 MNHEY, CDR2 SMNVEV (reference sequence). The germline V and J ends were trimmed by 5 bases and 5 bases, with 19 bases remaining between them. CDR3 bases: TGTGCCAGCAGTGCCAGAGACCGCGTTGGGGACGAGCAGTACTTC. Translating it yields CASSARDRVGDEQYF.

A word on this clone: This CDR3 is also generated by other DNA sequences in the sample. The V and J genes are TRBV30 and TRBJ1-1, with D hard to call. The V end was cut by 1 base, the J end by 0 bases, with 3 bases between. The CDR3 is made up of 12 amino acids. Germline V gene lookup returns CDR1 GTSNPN and CDR2 SVGIG (reference sequence). In nucleotides, the CDR3 is TGTGCCTGGAGTGACCTGAACACTGAAGCTTTCTTT. It specifies CAWSDLNTEAFF. Complete variable domain (other parts from reference TRBV30 and TRBJ1-1): SQTIHQWPATLVQPVGSPLSLECTVEGTSNPNLYWYRQAAGRGLQLLFYSVGIGQISSEVPQNLSASRPQDRQFILSSKKLLLSDSGFYLCAWSDLNTEAFFGQGTRLTVV.

The V and J genes are TRBV7-8 and TRBJ1-1, with D tentatively TRBD1 (5 bases). V dropped 4 bases and J dropped 4 bases, with 16 bases sitting between them. Germline CDR1 is SGHVS and CDR2 is FQNEAQ. The CDR3 length is 15 residues. The CDR3 region has the DNA TGTGCCAGCAGCTGGAGGGCGTGGGGGTTCACTGAAGCTTTCTTT. It translates to CASSWRAWGFTEAFF.

J is TRBJ2-3 and V is TRBV6-5, with D uncertain. V lost 0 bases and J 3 bases, leaving 10 bases between the germline ends. The length of the CDR3 is 15 residues. Per the germline V gene, CDR1 is MNHEY and CDR2 is SVGAGI. This chain's CDR3 is CASSYSAWGTDTQYF. The CDR3 DNA sequence: TGTGCCAGCAGTTACTCGGCCTGGGGAACAGATACGCAGTATTTT.

The J gene is TRBJ2-1, the V gene TRBV28; D not certain. This CDR3 comprises 13 residues. The germline V gene has CDR1 MDHEN and CDR2 SYDVKM. Between the trimmed V and J ends, which lost 3 bases and 5 bases, there was a span of 8 bases. CDR3 protein: CASSFRNNNEQFF. CDR3 sequence (DNA): TGTGCCAGCAGTTTTAGAAACAACAATGAGCAGTTCTTC.

The rearrangement joins TRBV19 to TRBJ2-7; D ambiguous. Trimming took off 1 base at V and 4 bases at J, with 8 bases between the two ends. Per germline, CDR1 LNHDA and CDR2 SQIVND (reference sequence). The CDR3 length is 13 residues. The CDR3 spells CASSIVPEYEQYF. The CDR3 DNA is TGTGCCAGTAGTATAGTCCCAGAATACGAGCAGTACTTC.

This chain links TRBV6-5 with TRBJ1-2; D is undetermined. V was cut by 7 bases and J by 2 bases, with 14 bases left in between. The germline gives CDR1 MNHEY, CDR2 SVGAGI. This CDR3 has 14 residues. The CDR3 DNA reads TGTGCCAGCACCAAAAACCCCGGGAACTATGGCTACACCTTC. Its translation is CASTKNPGNYGYTF.

The chain carries TRBV6-1 and TRBJ2-7; D is unclear. V dropped 1 base and J dropped 2 bases, with 12 bases sitting between them. This CDR3 is 15 amino acids long. The germline gives CDR1 MNHNS, CDR2 SASEGT. The CDR3 loop reads CASSEGPGQTYEQYF. The CDR3 DNA sequence: TGTGCCAGCAGTGAAGGTCCGGGCCAGACCTACGAGCAGTACTTC.